Below, 10 T cell receptor beta chains from the same sample are listed, as sequenced in a study of response to subunit inactivated influenza vaccine. TCRdb fed the RT-PCR reads into MiXCR, producing one record per CDR3 protein. Among hundreds of thousands of distinct CDR3 sequences listed, 15% to 19% were seen once. Here the sequenced sample was PBMCs from blood, taken approximately 12 days after vaccination. Source of these receptors: a man aged 50 or older who received an inactivated influenza vaccine.

This clonotype turned up a few times. This chain links TRBV11-2 with TRBJ2-1; 7 nucleotides match TRBD2. With 3 bases clipped from V and 1 base from J, the junction kept 9 bases outside the gene matches. The germline CDR1 and CDR2 sequences are SGHAT and FQNNGV. The CDR3 has 17 amino acids. The CDR3: CASSFSGRGGSYNEQFF. The CDR3 DNA is TGTGCCAGCAGCTTTTCTGGCCGCGGGGGATCCTACAATGAGCAGTTCTTC.

There are a few counts of this clonotype. The chain combines TRBV29-1 with TRBJ2-5; 7 bases match TRBD1. CDR1 and CDR2 (germline): SQVTM, ANQGSEA. The CDR3 runs to 12 residues. The ends lost 6 bases at V and 5 bases at J; junction bases unmatched: 6. The CDR3 DNA reads TGCAGCGTCTCGACAGGGTATGAGACCCAGTACTTC. Translating gives CSVSTGYETQYF.

This clonotype was seen a few times. This chain uses TRBV10-3 with TRBJ2-3; the match to TRBD2 covers 12 bases. J was trimmed by 0 bases and V by 6 bases; bases with no gene match: 7. This CDR3 contains 17 residues. The germline V gene has CDR1 ENHRY and CDR2 SYGVKD. The CDR3 coding sequence is TGTGCCATCAGCGAGGGACTAGCGGGTGATAGCACAGATACGCAGTATTTT. Protein sequence: CAISEGLAGDSTDTQYF.

The chain uses TRBV12-3 or TRBV12-4 and TRBJ1-2, with D possibly being TRBD1 (5 bases). This CDR3 has 13 amino acids. The ends were cut back, 8 bases at V and 2 bases at J, with 12 bases in the middle. CDR3 DNA sequence: TGTGCCAGCTCCATGGAGGGGAACTATGGCTACACCTTC. Residues: CASSMEGNYGYTF.

The rearrangement joins TRBV10-3 to TRBJ1-1; no reliable D call. The CDR3 totals 14 residues. Looked up from germline, CDR1 is ENHRY and CDR2 is SYGVKD. V shed 5 bases and J shed 2 bases, with 12 bases lying between them. The CDR3 DNA reads as TGTGCCATCAGTTCGTATGGCGTTAACACTGAAGCTTTCTTT. Amino acids: CAISSYGVNTEAFF.

The gene calls are TRBV7-6 and TRBJ2-5; D remains ambiguous. CDR1 SGHVS and CDR2 FNYEAQ come from the germline V gene. V shed 5 bases and J shed 5 bases, with 15 bases lying between them. The CDR3 is 14 residues long. CDR3 amino acids: CASSPSGSIETQYF. The DNA for the CDR3 is TGTGCCAGCAGCCCGTCCGGGTCCATTGAGACCCAGTACTTC.

V is TRBV5-1 and J is TRBJ2-3; D perhaps matches TRBD2 (6 bases). This CDR3 contains 15 residues. The germline CDR1 and CDR2 sequences are SGHRS and YFSETQ. V was pared by 4 bases and J by 2 bases, with 14 bases between. The CDR3 nucleotides read TGCGCCAGCAGCAGAGGACTACACGACACAGATACGCAGTATTTT. Translated, it gives CASSRGLHDTDTQYF.

This clonotype was observed many times. The rearrangement links TRBV20-1 to TRBJ1-2; D is possibly TRBD1 (6 bases). The V end was cut by 0 bases, the J end by 8 bases, with 19 bases between. This CDR3 is built from 15 residues. The germline V gene has CDR1 DFQATT and CDR2 SNEGSKA (reference sequence). The CDR3 sequence is CSARDPILQGGGYTF. For the CDR3, the DNA is TGCAGTGCTAGAGATCCCATCTTACAGGGTGGCGGCTACACCTTC.

This clonotype was recorded a few times. The chain joins TRBV20-1 to TRBJ2-7; no firm D call. V shed 7 bases and J shed 2 bases, with 12 bases lying between them. This CDR3 region has 12 residues. Germline assignment: CDR1 DFQATT and CDR2 SNEGSKA (reference sequence). CDR3 residues: CSVGSLTYEQYF. The CDR3 DNA follows: TGCAGTGTGGGGTCGCTCACCTACGAGCAGTACTTC.

The chain has TRBV4-3 and TRBJ2-5, with D perhaps matching TRBD1 (6 bases). The germline V gene has CDR1 LGHNA and CDR2 YSLEER. CDR3 length: 15 amino acids. V shed 0 bases and J shed 1 base, with 9 bases lying between them. The DNA of the CDR3 is TGCGCCAGCAGCCAAGAATGGACAGCCCAAGAGACCCAGTACTTC. The encoded protein is CASSQEWTAQETQYF.